This T cell receptor (beta chain) appears in the sequencing data of a study of post-analysis software for immune sequencing data (dated by TCRdb to 2015 to 2017). A note on the overall study: Recorded disease courses included relapsing-remitting, secondary progressive and progressive-relapsing multiple sclerosis, with some patients lacking subtype annotation. The patient repertoires were set against approximately 10 previously published healthy control repertoires from donors whose ages ranged from roughly 6 to 27 years. A subset of samples was prepared in parallel using single-end sample barcoding, then pooled and co-amplified after Illumina adapter ligation.

Study-wide conclusions, independent of this receptor: Direct clustering with F measure revealed strong co-clustering of samples prepared in the same batch, which led to a batch-effect correction. Normalized Chao1 diversity was significantly lower in multiple sclerosis patients than controls, suggesting substantial peripheral T-cell clonal expansion. The control group was slightly older than the multiple sclerosis patient group.

Points on this clonotype: Its antigen has not been determined. Base qualities are not provided; no much larger clone lies one nucleotide away.

TCR beta repertoires were profiled from peripheral blood of some 13 young patients with multiple sclerosis to demonstrate the VDJtools post-analysis software. The multiple sclerosis patients were children and adolescents between roughly 6 and 16 years of age. Library method: PCR. The run used an Illumina HiSeq 2500. To reduce PCR and sequencing biases, unique molecular identifiers were built into the TCR beta cDNA libraries. Roughly 0.5 million cDNA molecules were obtained per 1 to 10 million input T cells, so each molecule approximated one T cell. The patient libraries were prepared and sequenced with the same protocol used for the earlier healthy control dataset. Samples belonging to the same batch were prepared together, multiplexed and sequenced on a shared HiSeq lane. The authors processed their data as follows. Raw barcoded reads were processed with MIGEC, discarding single-read molecular identifier groups before consensus assembly and CDR3 extraction. VDJtools was used for post-analysis of the clonotype tables, and diversity was normalized by down-sampling every dataset to the size of the smallest sample. To correct batch-related cross-sample contamination, repertoire overlap clustering matched CDR3 amino acid sequences but not nucleotide sequences. TCRdb's own reprocessing of the public reads used fastp at Q25 and MiXCR and kept productive beta chains. Every entry covers one CDR3 protein and lists the most common genes and DNA from its rows. The V and J calls were not made by the authors but by TCRdb's processing. The sample table records about 500,000 distinct CDR3 sequences; around 40% of these occur just once. The ten largest clones take up roughly 12% of the sample.

The receptor was isolated from a girl aged 10-17 years with multiple sclerosis. Material: blood.

The base sequence is TGTGCCAGCAGGACGACCGCTATTGCCTACGAGCAGTACTTC. This codes for CASRTTAIAYEQYF. The chain employs TRBV7-2 and TRBJ2-5, with the D gene too uncertain to name. The J call may be incorrect, as the DNA end agrees better with TRBJ2-7. The CDR3 spans 14 residues, from the cysteine through the phenylalanine. Only CDR3 DNA remains: 42 bases, in frame from the first base. From a lookup of the germline V gene, CDR1 and CDR2 are SGHTA and FQGNSA.